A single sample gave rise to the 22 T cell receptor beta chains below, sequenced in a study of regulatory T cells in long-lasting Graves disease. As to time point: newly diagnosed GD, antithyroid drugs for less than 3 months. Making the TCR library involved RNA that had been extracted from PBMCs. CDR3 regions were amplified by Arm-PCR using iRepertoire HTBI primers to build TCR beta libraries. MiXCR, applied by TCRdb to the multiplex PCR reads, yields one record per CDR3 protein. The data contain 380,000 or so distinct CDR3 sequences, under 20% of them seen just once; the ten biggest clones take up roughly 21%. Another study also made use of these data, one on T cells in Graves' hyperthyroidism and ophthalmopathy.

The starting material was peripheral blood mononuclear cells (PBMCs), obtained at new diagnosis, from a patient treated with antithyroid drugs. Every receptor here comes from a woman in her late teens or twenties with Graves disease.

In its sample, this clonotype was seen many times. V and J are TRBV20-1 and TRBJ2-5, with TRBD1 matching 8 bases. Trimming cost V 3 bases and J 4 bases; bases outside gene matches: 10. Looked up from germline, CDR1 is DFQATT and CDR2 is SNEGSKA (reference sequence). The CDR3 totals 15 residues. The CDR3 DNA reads TGCAGTGCTAGCCGCGGGACAGGCGGTCCAGAGACCCAGTACTTC. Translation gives CSASRGTGGPETQYF.

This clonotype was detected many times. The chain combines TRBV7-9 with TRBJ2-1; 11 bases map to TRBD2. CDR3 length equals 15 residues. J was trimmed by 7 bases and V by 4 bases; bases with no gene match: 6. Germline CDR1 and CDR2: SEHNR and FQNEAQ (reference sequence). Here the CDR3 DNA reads TGTGCCAGCAGCTCGGGACTAGCGGCTGGTAATGAGCAGTTCTTC. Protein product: CASSSGLAAGNEQFF.

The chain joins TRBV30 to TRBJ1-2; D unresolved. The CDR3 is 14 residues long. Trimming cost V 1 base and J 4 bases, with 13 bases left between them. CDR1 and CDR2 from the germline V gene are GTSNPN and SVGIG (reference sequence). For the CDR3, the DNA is TGTGCCTGGAGTGCTGGGATCACCTCCTATGGCTACACCTTC. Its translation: CAWSAGITSYGYTF.

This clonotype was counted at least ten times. CDR3 in DNA: TGTGCCAGCAGCCAAGGGAACGCCTATGGCTACACCTTC. This encodes CASSQGNAYGYTF. V gene TRBV3-1 combines with J gene TRBJ1-2, with no clear D. Trimming removed 1 base from V and 4 bases from J, with 7 bases in between. Germline V CDR1 and CDR2: LGHDT, YNNKEL (reference sequence). This CDR3 is built from 13 residues. The entire variable domain, with the rest obtained from reference TRBV3-1 and TRBJ1-2, is as follows: DTAVSQTPKYLVTQMGNDKSIKCEQNLGHDTMYWYKQDSKKFLKIMFSYNNKELIINETVPNRFSPKSPDKAHLNLHINSLELGDSAVYFCASSQGNAYGYTFGSGTRLTVV.

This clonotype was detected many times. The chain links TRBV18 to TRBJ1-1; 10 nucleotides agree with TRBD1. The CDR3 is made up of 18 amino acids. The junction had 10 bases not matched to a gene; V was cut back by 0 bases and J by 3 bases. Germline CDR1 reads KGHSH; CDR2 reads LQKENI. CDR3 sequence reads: CASSPPGQGSRYDTEAFF. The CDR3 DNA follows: TGTGCCAGCTCACCACCGGGACAGGGGTCTAGATACGACACTGAAGCTTTCTTT.

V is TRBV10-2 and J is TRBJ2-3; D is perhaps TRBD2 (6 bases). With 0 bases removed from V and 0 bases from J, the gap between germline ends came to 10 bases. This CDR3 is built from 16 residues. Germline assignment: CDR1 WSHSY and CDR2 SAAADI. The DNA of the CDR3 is TGCGCCAGCAGTGAGTCGGGCGGGATTAGCACAGATACGCAGTATTTT. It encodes CASSESGGISTDTQYF.

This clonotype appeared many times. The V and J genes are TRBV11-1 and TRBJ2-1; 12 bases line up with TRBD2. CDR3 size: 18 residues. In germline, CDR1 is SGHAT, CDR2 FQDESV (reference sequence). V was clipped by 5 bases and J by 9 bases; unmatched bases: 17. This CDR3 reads CASSTFSRGLAGSGEQFF. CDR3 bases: TGTGCCAGCAGCACATTCAGCAGAGGACTAGCGGGGAGTGGTGAGCAGTTCTTC.

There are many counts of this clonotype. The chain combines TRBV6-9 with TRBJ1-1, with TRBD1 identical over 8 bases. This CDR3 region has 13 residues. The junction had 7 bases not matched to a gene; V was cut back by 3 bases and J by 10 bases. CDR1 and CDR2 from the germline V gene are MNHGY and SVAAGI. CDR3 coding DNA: TGTGCCAGCAGTTACCCCGGGACAGGTAGAGCTTTCTTT. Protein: CASSYPGTGRAFF.

The CDR3 nucleotides are TGTGCCTGCGAAATATACAGGGGGCCTGAGTACGAGCAGTACTTC. Translated: CACEIYRGPEYEQYF. The chain carries TRBV30 and TRBJ2-7; TRBD1 aligns across 9 bases. The CDR3 has 15 amino acids. The junction had 13 bases not matched to a gene; V was cut back by 6 bases and J by 4 bases. Germline V lookup: CDR1 GTSNPN, CDR2 SVGIG (reference sequence).

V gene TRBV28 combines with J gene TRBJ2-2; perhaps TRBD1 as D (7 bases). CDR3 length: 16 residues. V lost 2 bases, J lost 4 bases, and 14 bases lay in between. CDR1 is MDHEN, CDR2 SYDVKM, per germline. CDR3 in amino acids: CASSLVGQGGTGELFF. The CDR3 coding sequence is TGTGCCAGCAGTTTAGTTGGGCAGGGGGGCACCGGGGAGCTGTTTTTT.

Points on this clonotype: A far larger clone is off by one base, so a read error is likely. As DNA, the CDR3 is TGTGCCAGCAGTGTAGGGACTAGCTTCTACAATGAGCAGTTCTTC. This codes for CASSVGTSFYNEQFF. The chain uses TRBV2 and TRBJ2-1; 9 nucleotides align to TRBD2. This CDR3 is 15 amino acids long. The J segment lost 3 bases and the V segment lost 4 bases, leaving 4 bases of the junction unmatched. Germline loops: CDR1 SNHLY, CDR2 FYNNEI.

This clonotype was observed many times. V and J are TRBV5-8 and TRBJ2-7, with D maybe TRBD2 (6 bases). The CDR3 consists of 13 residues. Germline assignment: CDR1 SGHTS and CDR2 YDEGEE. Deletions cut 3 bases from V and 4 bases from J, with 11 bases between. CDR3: CASSWGDLYEQYF. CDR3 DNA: TGTGCCAGCAGCTGGGGGGACCTTTACGAGCAGTACTTC.

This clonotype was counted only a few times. For the CDR3, the DNA is TGTGCCAGCAGCCAACCTGGATTTCAAGAGACCCAGTACTTC. This translates into CASSQPGFQETQYF. The V and J genes are TRBV3-1 and TRBJ2-5; D ambiguous. The CDR3 spans 14 residues. Trimming cost V 2 bases and J 2 bases, with 9 bases left between them. CDR1 and CDR2 (germline): LGHDT, YNNKEL (reference sequence).

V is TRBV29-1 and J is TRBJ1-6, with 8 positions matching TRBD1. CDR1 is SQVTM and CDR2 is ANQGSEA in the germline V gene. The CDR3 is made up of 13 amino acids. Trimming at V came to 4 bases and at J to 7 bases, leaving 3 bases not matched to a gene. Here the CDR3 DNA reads TGCAGCGTTGGACAGGGGAGCAATTCACCCCTCCACTTT. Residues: CSVGQGSNSPLHF.

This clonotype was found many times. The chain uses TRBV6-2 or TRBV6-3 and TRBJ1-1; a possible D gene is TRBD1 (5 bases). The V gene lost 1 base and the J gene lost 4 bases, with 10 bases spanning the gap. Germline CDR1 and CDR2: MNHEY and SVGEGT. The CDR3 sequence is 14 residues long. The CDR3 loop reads CASSYFRGFTEAFF. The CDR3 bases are TGTGCCAGCAGTTACTTCCGGGGGTTCACTGAAGCTTTCTTT.

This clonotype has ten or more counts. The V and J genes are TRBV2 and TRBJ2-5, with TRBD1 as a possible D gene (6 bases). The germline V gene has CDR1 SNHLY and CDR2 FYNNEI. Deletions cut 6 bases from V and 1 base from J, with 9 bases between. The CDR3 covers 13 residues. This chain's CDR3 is CASSGQLQETQYF. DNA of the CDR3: TGTGCCAGCAGCGGACAGCTCCAAGAGACCCAGTACTTC. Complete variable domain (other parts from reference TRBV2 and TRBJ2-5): EPEVTQTPSHQVTQMGQEVILRCVPISNHLYFYWYRQILGQKVEFLVSFYNNEISEKSEIFDDQFSVERPDGSNFTLKIRSTKLEDSAMYFCASSGQLQETQYFGPGTRLLVL.

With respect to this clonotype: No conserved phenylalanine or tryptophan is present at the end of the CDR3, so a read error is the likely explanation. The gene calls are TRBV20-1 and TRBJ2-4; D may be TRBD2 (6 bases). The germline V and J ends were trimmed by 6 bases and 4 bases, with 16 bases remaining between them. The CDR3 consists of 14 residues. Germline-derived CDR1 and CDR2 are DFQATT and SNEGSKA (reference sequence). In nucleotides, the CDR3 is TGCAGTGCCCCGGGAGCCATAGCAAAAAACATTCAGTACTGC. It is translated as CSAPGAIAKNIQYC.

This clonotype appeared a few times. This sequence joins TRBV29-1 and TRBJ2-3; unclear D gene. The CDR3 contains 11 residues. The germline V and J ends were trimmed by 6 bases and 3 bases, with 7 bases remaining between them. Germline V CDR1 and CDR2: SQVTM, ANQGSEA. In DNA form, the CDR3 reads TGCAGCGTCGAGAGAACAGATACGCAGTATTTT. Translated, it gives CSVERTDTQYF.

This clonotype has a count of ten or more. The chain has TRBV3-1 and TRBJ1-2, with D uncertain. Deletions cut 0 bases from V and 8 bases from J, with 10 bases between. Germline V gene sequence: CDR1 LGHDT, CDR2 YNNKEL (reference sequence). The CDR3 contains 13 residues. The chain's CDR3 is CASSQDIQNGYTF. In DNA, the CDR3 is TGTGCCAGCAGCCAAGATATTCAGAACGGCTACACCTTC.

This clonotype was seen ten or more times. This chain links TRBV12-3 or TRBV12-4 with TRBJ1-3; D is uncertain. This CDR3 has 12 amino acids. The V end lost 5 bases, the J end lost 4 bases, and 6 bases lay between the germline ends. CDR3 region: CASSPPGNTIYF. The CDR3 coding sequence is TGTGCCAGCAGTCCTCCCGGAAACACCATATATTTT.

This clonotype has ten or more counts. The CDR3 spells CASSLNGGRHSGEQYF. The CDR3 bases are TGTGCCAGCAGCTTAAATGGGGGGAGACATTCGGGAGAGCAGTACTTC. V is TRBV7-3 and J is TRBJ2-7; perhaps TRBD2 as D (6 bases). The CDR3 is 16 amino acids. Trimming shortened V by 1 base and J by 7 bases, and 20 bases separated the two germline ends. Germline CDR1 reads SGHTA; CDR2 reads FQGTGA.

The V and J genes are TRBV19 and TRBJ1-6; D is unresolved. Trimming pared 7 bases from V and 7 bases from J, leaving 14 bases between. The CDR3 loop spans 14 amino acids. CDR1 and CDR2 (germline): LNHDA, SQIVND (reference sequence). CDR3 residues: CASNSDRLNSPLHF. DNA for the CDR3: TGTGCCAGTAATTCGGACCGACTAAATTCACCCCTCCACTTT.